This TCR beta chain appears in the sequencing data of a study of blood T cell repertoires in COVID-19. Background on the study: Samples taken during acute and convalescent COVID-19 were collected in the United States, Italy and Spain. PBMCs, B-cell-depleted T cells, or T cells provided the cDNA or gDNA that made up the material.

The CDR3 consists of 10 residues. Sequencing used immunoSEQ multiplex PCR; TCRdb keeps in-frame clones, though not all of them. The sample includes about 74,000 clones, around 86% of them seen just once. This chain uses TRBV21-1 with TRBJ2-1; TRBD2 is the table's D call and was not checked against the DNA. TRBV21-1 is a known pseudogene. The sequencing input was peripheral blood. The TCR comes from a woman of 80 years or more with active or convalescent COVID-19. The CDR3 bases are TGTGCCAGCAGCATATATGAGCAGTTCTTC. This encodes CASSIYEQFF.